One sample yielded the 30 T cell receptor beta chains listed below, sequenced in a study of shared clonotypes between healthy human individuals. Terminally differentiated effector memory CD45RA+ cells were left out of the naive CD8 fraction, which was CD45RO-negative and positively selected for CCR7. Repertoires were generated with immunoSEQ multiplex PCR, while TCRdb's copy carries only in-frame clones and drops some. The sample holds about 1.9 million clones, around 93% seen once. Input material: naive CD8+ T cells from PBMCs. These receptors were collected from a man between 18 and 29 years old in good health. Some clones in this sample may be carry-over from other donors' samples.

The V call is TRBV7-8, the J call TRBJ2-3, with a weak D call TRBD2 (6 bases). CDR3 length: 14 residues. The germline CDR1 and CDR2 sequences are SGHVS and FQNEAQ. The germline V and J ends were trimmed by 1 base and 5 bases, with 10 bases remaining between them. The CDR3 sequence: CASSLGGDGDTQYF. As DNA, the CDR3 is TGTGCCAGCAGCTTAGGGGGGGACGGAGATACGCAGTATTTT.

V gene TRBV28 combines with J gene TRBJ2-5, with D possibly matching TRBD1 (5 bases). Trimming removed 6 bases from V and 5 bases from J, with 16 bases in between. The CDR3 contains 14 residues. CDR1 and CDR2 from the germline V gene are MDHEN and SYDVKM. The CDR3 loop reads CASRSGPRVETQYF. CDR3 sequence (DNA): TGTGCCAGCAGGTCAGGCCCCAGGGTGGAGACCCAGTACTTC.

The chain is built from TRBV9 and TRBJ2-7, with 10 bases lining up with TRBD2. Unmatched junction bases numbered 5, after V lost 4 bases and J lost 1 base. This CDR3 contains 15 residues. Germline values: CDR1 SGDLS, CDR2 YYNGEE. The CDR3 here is CASSTQREGSYEQYF. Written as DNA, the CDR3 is TGTGCCAGCAGCACCCAGCGGGAGGGATCCTACGAGCAGTACTTC.

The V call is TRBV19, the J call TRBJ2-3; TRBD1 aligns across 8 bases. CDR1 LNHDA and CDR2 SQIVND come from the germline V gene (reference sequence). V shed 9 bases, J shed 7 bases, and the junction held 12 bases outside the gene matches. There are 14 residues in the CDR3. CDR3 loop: CASRGQGGGYTQYF. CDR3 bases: TGTGCCAGCCGCGGACAGGGTGGGGGGTATACGCAGTATTTT.

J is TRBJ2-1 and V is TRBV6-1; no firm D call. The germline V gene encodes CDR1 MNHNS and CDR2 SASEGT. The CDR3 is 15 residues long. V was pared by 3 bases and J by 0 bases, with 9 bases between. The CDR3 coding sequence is TGTGCCAGCAGTGAGTGGAGCTTCTCCTACAATGAGCAGTTCTTC. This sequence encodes CASSEWSFSYNEQFF.

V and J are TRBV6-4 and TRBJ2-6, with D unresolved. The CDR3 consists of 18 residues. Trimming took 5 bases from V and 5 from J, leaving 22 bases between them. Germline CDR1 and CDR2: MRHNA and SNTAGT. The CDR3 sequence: CASSSPCSRQSRANVLTF. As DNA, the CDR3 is TGTGCCAGCAGTAGCCCGTGCTCACGACAAAGTCGGGCCAACGTCCTGACTTTC.

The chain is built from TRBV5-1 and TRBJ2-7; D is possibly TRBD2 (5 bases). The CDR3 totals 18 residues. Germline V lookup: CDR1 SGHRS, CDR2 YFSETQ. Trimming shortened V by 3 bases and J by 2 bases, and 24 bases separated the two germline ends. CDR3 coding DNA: TGCGCCAGCAGCTCCCGAGGGAGCGGAACCCGTACGACCTACGAGCAGTACTTC. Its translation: CASSSRGSGTRTTYEQYF.

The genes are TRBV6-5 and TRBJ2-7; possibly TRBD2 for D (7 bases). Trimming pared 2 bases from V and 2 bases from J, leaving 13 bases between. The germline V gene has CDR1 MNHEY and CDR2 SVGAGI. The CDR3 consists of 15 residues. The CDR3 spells CASSYLAGAAYEQYF. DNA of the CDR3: TGTGCCAGCAGTTACCTCGCGGGGGCGGCCTACGAGCAGTACTTC.

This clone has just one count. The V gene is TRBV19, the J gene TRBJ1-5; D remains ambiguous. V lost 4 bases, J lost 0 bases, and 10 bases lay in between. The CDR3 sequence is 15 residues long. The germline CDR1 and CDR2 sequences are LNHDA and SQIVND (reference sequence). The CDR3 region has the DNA TGTGCCAGTAGTAAGGACGTATCTAGCAATCAGCCCCAGCATTTT. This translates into CASSKDVSSNQPQHF.

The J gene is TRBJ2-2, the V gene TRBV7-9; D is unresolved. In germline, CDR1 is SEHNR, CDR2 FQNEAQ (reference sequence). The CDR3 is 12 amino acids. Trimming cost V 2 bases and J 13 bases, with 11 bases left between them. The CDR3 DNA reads TGTGCCAGCAGCTTACCCCAAAGTAGGCTGTTTTTT. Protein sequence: CASSLPQSRLFF.

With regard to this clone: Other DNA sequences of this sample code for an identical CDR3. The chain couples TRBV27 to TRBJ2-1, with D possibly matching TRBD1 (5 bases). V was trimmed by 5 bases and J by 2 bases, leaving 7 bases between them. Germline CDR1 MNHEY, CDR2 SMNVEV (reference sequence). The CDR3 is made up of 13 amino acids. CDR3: CASSQGAYNEQFF. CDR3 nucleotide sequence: TGTGCCAGCAGTCAAGGGGCCTACAATGAGCAGTTCTTC.

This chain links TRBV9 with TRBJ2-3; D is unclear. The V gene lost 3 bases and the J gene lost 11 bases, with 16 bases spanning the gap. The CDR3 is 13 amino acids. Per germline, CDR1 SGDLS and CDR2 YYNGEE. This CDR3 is CASSAGTDYGQYF. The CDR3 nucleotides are TGTGCCAGCAGCGCCGGTACCGATTATGGGCAGTATTTT.

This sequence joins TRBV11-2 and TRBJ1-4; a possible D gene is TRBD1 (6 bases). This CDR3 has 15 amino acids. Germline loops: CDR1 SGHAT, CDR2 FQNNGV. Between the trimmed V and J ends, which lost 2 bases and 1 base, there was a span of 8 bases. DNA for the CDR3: TGTGCCAGCAGCTTAAAACAGGGAACTAATGAAAAACTGTTTTTT. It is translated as CASSLKQGTNEKLFF.

CDR3 amino acids: CASSPLTGSQETQYF. Written as DNA, the CDR3 is TGCGCCAGCAGTCCCCTGACGGGTAGTCAAGAGACCCAGTACTTC. The J gene is TRBJ2-5, the V gene TRBV4-3; D remains ambiguous. Trimming cost V 6 bases and J 2 bases, with 16 bases left between them. This CDR3 region has 15 residues. The germline V gene encodes CDR1 LGHNA and CDR2 YSLEER.

This chain's CDR3 is CASSQERAGAHEQYF. The DNA for the CDR3 is TGCGCCAGCAGCCAAGAAAGGGCAGGGGCCCACGAGCAGTACTTC. The chain joins TRBV4-3 to TRBJ2-7; a weak D match, TRBD1 (6 bases). The V gene lost 0 bases and the J gene lost 5 bases, with 14 bases spanning the gap. The CDR3 is 15 residues long. CDR1 and CDR2 (germline): LGHNA, YSLEER.

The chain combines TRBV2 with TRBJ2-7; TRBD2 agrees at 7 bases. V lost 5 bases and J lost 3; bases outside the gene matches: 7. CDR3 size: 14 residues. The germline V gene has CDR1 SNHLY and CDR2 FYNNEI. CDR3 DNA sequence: TGTGCCAGCAGTTGGGGACGGGGGGACTACGAGCAGTACTTC. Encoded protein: CASSWGRGDYEQYF. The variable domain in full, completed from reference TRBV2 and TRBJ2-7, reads EPEVTQTPSHQVTQMGQEVILRCVPISNHLYFYWYRQILGQKVEFLVSFYNNEISEKSEIFDDQFSVERPDGSNFTLKIRSTKLEDSAMYFCASSWGRGDYEQYFGPGTRLTVT.

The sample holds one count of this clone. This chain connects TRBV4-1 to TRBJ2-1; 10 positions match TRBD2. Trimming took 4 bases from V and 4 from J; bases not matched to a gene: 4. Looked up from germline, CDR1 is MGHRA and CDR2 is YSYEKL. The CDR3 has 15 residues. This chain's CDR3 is CASSPSGSKYNEQFF. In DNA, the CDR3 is TGCGCCAGCAGCCCTAGCGGGAGTAAGTACAATGAGCAGTTCTTC.

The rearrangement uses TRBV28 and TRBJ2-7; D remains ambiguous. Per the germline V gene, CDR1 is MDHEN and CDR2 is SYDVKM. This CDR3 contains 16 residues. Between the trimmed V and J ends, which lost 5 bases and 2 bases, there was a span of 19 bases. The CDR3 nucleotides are TGTGCCAGCAGTCGACCCTTCGAGATCTTACCCTACGAGCAGTACTTC. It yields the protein CASSRPFEILPYEQYF. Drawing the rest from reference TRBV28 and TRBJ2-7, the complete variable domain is DVKVTQSSRYLVKRTGEKVFLECVQDMDHENMFWYRQDPGLGLRLIYFSYDVKMKEKGDIPEGYSVSREKKERFSLILESASTNQTSMYLCASSRPFEILPYEQYFGPGTRLTVT.

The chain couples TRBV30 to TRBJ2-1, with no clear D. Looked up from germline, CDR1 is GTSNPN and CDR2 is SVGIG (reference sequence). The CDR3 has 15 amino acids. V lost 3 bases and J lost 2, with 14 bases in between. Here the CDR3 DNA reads TGTGCCTGGAGGGAGAGCGCCTCAACCTACAATGAGCAGTTCTTC. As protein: CAWRESASTYNEQFF.

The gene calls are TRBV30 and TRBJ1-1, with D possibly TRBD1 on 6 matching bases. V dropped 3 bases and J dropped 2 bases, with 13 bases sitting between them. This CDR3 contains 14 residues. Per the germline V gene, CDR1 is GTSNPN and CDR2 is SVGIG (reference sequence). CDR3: CAWSGRQDNTEAFF. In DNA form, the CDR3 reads TGTGCCTGGAGCGGTAGACAGGACAACACTGAAGCTTTCTTT.

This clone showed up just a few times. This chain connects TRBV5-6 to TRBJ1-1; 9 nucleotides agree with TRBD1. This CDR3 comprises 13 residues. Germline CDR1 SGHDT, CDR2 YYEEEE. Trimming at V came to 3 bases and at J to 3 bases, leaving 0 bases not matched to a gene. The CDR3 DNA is TGTGCCAGCAGCTGGGACAGGGACACTGAAGCTTTCTTT. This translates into CASSWDRDTEAFF. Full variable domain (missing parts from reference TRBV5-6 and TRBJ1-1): DAGVTQSPTHLIKTRGQQVTLRCSPKSGHDTVSWYQQALGQGPQFIFQYYEEEERQRGNFPDRFSGHQFPNYSSELNVNALLLGDSALYLCASSWDRDTEAFFGQGTRLTVV.

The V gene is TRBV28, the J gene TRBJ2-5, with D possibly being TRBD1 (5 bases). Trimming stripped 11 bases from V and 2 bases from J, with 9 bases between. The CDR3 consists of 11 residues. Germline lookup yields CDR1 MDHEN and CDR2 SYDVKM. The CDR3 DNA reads TGTGCCTCCCAGGGTCAAGAGACCCAGTACTTC. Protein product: CASQGQETQYF.

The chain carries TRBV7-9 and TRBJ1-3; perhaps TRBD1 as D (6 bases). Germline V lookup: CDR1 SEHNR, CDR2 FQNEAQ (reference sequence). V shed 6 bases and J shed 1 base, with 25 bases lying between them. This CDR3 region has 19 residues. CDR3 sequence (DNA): TGTGCCAGCAGAATTTCAAACTTTAACAGGGATCCTTCTGGAAACACCATATATTTT. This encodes CASRISNFNRDPSGNTIYF.

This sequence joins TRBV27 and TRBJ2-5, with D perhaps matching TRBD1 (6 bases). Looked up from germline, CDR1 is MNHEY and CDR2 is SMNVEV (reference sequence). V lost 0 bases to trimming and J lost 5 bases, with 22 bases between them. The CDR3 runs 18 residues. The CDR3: CASSLSGQGPYLEETQYF. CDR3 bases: TGTGCCAGCAGTTTATCCGGTCAGGGGCCCTACTTAGAGGAGACCCAGTACTTC.

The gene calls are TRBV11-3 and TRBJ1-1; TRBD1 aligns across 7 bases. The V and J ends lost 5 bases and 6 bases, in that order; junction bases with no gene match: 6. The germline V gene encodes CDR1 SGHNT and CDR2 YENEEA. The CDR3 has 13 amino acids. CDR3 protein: CASSLRGGSEAFF. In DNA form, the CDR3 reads TGTGCCAGCAGCCTCAGGGGGGGCTCTGAAGCTTTCTTT. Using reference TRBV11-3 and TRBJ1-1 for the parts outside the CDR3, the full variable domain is EAGVVQSPRYKIIEKKQPVAFWCNPISGHNTLYWYLQNLGQGPELLIRYENEEAVDDSQLPKDRFSAERLKGVDSTLKIQPAELGDSAVYLCASSLRGGSEAFFGQGTRLTVV.

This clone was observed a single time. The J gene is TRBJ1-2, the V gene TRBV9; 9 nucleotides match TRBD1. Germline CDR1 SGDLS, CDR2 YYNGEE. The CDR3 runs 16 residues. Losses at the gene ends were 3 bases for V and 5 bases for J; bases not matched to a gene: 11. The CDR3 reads CASSGITTGGAYGYTF. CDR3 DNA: TGTGCCAGCAGCGGCATTACTACAGGGGGCGCATATGGCTACACCTTC.

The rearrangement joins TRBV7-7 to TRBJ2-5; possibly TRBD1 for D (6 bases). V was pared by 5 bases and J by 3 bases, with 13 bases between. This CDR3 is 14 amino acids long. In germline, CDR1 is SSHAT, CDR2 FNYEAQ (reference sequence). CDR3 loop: CASSLAGTKETQYF. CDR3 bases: TGTGCCAGCAGCCTCGCCGGGACAAAAGAGACCCAGTACTTC.

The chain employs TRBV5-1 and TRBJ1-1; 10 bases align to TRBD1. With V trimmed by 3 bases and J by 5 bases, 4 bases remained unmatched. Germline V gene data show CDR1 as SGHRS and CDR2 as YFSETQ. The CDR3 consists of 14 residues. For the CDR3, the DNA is TGCGCCAGCAGCTGGACAGGGGGAGGAACTGAAGCTTTCTTT. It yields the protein CASSWTGGGTEAFF.

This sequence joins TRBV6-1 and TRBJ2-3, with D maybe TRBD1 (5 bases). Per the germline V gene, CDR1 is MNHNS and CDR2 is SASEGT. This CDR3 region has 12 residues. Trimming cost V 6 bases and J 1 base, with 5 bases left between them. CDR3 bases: TGTGCCAGCAGGACAGGCACAGATACGCAGTATTTT. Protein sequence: CASRTGTDTQYF.

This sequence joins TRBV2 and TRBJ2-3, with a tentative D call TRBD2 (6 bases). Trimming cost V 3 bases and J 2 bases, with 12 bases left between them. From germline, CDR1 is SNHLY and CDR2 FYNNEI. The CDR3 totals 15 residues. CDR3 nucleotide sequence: TGTGCCAGCAGTGACGGACTACCCAACACAGATACGCAGTATTTT. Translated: CASSDGLPNTDTQYF.